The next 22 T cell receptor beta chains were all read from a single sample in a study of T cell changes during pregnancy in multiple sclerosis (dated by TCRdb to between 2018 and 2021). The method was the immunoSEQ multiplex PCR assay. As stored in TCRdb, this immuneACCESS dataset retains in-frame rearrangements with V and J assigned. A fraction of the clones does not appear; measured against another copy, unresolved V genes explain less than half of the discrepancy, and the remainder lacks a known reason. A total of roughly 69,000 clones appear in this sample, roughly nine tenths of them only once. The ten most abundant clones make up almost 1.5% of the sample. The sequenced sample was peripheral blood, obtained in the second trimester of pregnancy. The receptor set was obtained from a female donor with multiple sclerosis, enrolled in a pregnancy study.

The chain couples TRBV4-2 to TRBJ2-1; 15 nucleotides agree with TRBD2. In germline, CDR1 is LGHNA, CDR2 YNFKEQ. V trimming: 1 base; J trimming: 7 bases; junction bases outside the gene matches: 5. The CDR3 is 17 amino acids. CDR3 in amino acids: CASSQGSGTSGRNEQFF. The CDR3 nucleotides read TGTGCCAGCAGCCAAGGATCCGGGACTAGCGGGAGGAATGAGCAGTTCTTC.

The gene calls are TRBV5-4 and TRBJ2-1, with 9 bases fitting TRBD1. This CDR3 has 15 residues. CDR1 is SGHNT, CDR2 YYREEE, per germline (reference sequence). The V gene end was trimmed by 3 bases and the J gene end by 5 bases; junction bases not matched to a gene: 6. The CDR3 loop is CASSSPGQGDNEQFF. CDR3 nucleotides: TGTGCCAGCAGCTCCCCGGGACAGGGCGACAATGAGCAGTTCTTC. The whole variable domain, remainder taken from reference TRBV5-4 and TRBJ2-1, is ETGVTQSPTHLIKTRGQQVTLRCSSQSGHNTVSWYQQALGQGPQFIFQYYREEENGRGNFPPRFSGLQFPNYSSELNVNALELDDSALYLCASSSPGQGDNEQFFGPGTRLTVL.

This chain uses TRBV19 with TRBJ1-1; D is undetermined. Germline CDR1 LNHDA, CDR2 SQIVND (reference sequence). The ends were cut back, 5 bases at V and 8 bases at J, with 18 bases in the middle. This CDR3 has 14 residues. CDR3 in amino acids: CASSPDWSGREAFF. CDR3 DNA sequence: TGTGCCAGTAGTCCGGACTGGTCGGGGAGGGAAGCTTTCTTT.

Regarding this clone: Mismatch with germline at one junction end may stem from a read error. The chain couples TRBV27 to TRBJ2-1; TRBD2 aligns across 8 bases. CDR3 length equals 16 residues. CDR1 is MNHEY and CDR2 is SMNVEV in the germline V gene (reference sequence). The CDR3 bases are TGTGCCAGCAGTTTATCGAGCGGGAGCTCCTTCAATGAGCAGTTCTTC. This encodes CASSLSSGSSFNEQFF.

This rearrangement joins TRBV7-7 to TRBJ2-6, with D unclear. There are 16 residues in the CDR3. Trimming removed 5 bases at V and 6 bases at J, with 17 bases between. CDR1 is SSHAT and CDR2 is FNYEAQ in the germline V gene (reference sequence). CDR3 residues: CASSPRGPLEANVLTF. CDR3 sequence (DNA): TGTGCCAGCAGCCCCCGCGGTCCCCTCGAGGCCAACGTCCTGACTTTC.

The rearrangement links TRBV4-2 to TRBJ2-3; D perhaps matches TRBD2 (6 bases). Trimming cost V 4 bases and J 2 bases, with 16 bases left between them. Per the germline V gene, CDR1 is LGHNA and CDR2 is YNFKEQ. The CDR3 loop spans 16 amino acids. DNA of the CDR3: TGTGCCAGCAGCCCTCGTGCGGGGTACTCCACAGATACGCAGTATTTT. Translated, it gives CASSPRAGYSTDTQYF.

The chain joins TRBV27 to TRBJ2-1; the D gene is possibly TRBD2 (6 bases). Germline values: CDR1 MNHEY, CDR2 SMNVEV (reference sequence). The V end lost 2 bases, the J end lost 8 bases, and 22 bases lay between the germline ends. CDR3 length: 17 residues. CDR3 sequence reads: CASSLKGGDSLLDEQFF. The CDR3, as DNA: TGTGCCAGCAGTTTAAAAGGAGGGGATTCCCTTCTGGATGAGCAGTTCTTC.

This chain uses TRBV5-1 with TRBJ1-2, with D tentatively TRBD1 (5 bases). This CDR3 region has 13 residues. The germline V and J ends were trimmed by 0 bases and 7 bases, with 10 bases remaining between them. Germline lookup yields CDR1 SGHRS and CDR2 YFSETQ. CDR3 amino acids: CASSLAFDSGYTF. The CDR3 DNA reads TGCGCCAGCAGCTTGGCATTTGACAGTGGCTACACCTTC.

The CDR3 bases are TGCGCCAGCAGCCATGATGGACTAAAGGTAGCGGGGGGGCGGCACGTCCTGACTTTC. Translation: CASSHDGLKVAGGRHVLTF. The chain links TRBV4-3 to TRBJ2-6; 11 nucleotides line up with TRBD2. The CDR3 is made up of 19 amino acids. V lost 3 bases, J lost 11 bases, and 18 bases stayed unmatched. Germline V gene data show CDR1 as LGHNA and CDR2 as YSLEER.

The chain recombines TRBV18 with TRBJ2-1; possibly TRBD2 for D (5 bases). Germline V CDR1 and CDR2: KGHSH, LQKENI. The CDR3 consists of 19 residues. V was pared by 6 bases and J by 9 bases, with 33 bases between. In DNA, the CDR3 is TGTGCCAGCTCCCCCGGCGTGGCTAGCCAAGGAGTATCTGTACGTGAGCAGTTCTTC. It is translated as CASSPGVASQGVSVREQFF.

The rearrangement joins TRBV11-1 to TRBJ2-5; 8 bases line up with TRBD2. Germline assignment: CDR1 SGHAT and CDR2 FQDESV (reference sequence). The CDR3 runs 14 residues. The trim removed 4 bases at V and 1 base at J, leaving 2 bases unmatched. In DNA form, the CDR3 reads TGTGCCAGCAGCTACGGGACTAGCCAAGAGACCCAGTACTTC. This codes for CASSYGTSQETQYF.

Written as DNA, the CDR3 is TGTGCCAGCAGTTCCGCGGACTACGCCTACGAGCAGTACTTC. This encodes CASSSADYAYEQYF. The rearrangement links TRBV28 to TRBJ2-7, with a tentative D call TRBD2 (6 bases). The CDR3 runs to 14 residues. The V and J ends lost 4 bases and 2 bases respectively, with 12 bases between them. CDR1 is MDHEN, CDR2 SYDVKM, per germline.

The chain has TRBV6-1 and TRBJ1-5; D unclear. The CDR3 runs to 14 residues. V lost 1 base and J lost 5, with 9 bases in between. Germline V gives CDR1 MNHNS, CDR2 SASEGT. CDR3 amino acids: CASSEGTPYQPQHF. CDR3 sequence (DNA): TGTGCCAGCAGTGAAGGTACACCTTATCAGCCCCAGCATTTT.

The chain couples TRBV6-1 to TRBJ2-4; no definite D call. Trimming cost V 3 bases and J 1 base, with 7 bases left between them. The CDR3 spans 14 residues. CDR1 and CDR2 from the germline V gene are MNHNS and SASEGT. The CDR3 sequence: CASSEQVAKNIQYF. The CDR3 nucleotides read TGTGCCAGCAGTGAGCAGGTGGCCAAAAACATTCAGTACTTC.

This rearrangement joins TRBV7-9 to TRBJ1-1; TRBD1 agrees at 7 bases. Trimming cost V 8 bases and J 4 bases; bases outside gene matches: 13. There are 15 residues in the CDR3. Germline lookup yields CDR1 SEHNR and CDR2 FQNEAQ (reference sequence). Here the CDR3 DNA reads TGTGCCAGCTCAGTACAGGGGCTATCTACCACTGAAGCTTTCTTT. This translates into CASSVQGLSTTEAFF.

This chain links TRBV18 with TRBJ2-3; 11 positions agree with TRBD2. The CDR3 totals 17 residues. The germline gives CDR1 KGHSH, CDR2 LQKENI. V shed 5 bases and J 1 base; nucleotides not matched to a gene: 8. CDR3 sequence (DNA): TGTGCCAGCTCAACAAAGCTAGCGGGAGGACGCACAGATACGCAGTATTTT. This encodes CASSTKLAGGRTDTQYF.

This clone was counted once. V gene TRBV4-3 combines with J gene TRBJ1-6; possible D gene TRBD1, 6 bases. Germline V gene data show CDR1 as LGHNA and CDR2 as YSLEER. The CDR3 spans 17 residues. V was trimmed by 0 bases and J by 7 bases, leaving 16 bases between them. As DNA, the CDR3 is TGCGCCAGCAGCCAAGACGCGGGGGCGAGTCTGAATTCACCCCTCCACTTT. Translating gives CASSQDAGASLNSPLHF.

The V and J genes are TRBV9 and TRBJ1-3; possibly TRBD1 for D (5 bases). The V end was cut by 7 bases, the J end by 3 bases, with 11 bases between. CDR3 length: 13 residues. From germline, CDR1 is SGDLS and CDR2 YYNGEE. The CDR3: CASQQGFGNTIYF. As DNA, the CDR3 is TGTGCCAGCCAGCAGGGATTTGGAAACACCATATATTTT.

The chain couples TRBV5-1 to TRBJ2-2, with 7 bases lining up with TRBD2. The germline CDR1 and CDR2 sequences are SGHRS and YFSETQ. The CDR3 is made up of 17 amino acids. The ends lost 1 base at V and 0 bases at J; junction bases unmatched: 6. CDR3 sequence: CASSLRGGSPNTGELFF. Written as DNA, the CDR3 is TGCGCCAGCAGCTTGAGGGGCGGGAGTCCGAACACCGGGGAGCTGTTTTTT.

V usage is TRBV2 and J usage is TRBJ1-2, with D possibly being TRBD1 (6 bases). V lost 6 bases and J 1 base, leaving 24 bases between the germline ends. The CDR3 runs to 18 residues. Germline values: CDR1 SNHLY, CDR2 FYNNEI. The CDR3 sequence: CASSFETQETGDNYGYTF. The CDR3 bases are TGTGCCAGCAGCTTTGAGACACAGGAGACAGGCGATAACTATGGCTACACCTTC.

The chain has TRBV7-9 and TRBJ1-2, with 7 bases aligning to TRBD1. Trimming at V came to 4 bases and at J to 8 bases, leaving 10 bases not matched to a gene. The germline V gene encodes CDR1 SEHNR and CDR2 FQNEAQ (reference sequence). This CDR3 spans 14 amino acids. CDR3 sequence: CASSSVQGLEGYTF. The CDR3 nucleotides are TGTGCCAGCAGCTCAGTACAGGGGCTGGAGGGCTACACCTTC.

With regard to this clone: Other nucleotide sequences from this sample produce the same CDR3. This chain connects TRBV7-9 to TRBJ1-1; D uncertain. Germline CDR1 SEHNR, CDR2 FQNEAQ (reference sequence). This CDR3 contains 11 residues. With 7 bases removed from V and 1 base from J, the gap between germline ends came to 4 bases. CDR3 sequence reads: CASTGNTEAFF. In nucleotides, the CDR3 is TGTGCCAGCACGGGGAACACTGAAGCTTTCTTT.